The clone carrying this T cell receptor beta chain was counted at least ten times. Its antigen remains unidentified. This CDR3 region has 14 residues. Germline CDR1 is DFQATT and CDR2 is SNEGSKA (reference sequence). V shed 0 bases and J shed 6 bases, with 14 bases lying between them. The sample comes from a study of identical twins. Study-wide points: The study found weaker excess twin sharing in beta out-of-frame sequences. Among monozygotic twins, out-of-frame TCR alpha sharing exceeded what models predicted.

A universal primer binding site was introduced by template switching. The final cDNA contained unique molecular identifiers. TCRdb reanalysed the 5' RACE reads using MiXCR and keeps one entry per CDR3 protein. The data hold roughly 250,000 distinct CDR3 sequences, with approximately 7.8% observed a single time. This same sample was also part of a study on yellow fever vaccine responses in identical twins.

The chain links TRBV20-1 to TRBJ1-1; D is perhaps TRBD1 (5 bases). The sequenced sample consisted of CD8+ T cells sorted from blood. This TCR came from a woman younger than 30 in good health. In nucleotides, the CDR3 is TGCAGTGCTAGAGAGCCGGAGGGGCATGCTGAAGCTTTCTTT. Translating gives CSAREPEGHAEAFF.